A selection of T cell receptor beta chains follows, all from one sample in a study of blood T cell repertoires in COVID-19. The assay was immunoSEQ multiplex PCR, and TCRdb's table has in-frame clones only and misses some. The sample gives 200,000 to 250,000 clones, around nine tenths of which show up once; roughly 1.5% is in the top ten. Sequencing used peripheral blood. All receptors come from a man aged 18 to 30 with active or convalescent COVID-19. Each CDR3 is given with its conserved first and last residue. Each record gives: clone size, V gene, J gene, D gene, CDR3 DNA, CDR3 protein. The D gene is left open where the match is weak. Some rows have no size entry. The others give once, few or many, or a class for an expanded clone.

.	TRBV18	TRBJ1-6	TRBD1	TGTGCCAGCGGAGCCGGGACAGGGTCGTCTTCACCCCTCCACTTT	CASGAGTGSSSPLHF
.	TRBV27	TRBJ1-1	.	TGTGCCAGCAGTTTATTTGGGCCGCTTAACACTGAAGCTTTCTTT	CASSLFGPLNTEAFF
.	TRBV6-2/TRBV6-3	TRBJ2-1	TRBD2	TGTGCCAGCAGTTACTCTAGCGGGAGGCCTTACAATGAGCAGTTCTTC	CASSYSSGRPYNEQFF
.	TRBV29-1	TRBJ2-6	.	TGCAGCGTCGTGGGGGGTCCTGGGGCCAACGTCCTGACTTTC	CSVVGGPGANVLTF
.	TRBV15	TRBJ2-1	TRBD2	TGTGCCACCAGCAGAGGAGGCCAACTAGCGGGAGGTATTTACAATGAGCAGTTCTTC	CATSRGGQLAGGIYNEQFF
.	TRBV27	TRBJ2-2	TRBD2	TGTGCCAGCAGTTTGTTAGCGGGAGACACCGGGGAGCTGTTTTTT	CASSLLAGDTGELFF
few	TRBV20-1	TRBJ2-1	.	TGCAGTGCTAGGTCGGACAATGAGCAGTTCTTC	CSARSDNEQFF
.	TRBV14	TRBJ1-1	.	TGTGCCAGCAGCCAAGATGGGGGGTTGAACACTGAAGCTTTCTTT	CASSQDGGLNTEAFF
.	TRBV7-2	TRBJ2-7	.	TGTGCCAGCAGCCCCGCCGGGAGAAGGGAGGTGGTCGAGCAGTACTTC	CASSPAGRREVVEQYF
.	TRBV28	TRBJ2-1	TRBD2	TGTGCCAGCAGCACATTGGGGGGTAGCGGGACGGGGTTCTTC	CASSTLGGSGTGFF
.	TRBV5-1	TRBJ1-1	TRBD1	TGCGCCAGCAGCTTAACAGGGGCCAACACTGAAGCTTTCTTT	CASSLTGANTEAFF
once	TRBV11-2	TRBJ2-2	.	TGTGCCAGCAGGGCCGGGTCGTGGCAAACGAACACCGGGGAGCTGTTTTTT	CASRAGSWQTNTGELFF
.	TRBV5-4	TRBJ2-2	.	TGTGCCAGCAGCTTGGTTGCCTCAGGCCCCGGGGAGCTGTTTTTT	CASSLVASGPGELFF
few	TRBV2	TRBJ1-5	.	TGTGCCAGCAGTGACGACGGAGAGCCCCAGCATTTT	CASSDDGEPQHF
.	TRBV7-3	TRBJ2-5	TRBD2	TGTGCCAGCAGCCCCGCGACTAGCGGGGAGACCCAGTACTTC	CASSPATSGETQYF
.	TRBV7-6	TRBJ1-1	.	TGTGCCAGCAGCTTAGAGCAGAACACTGAAGCTTTCTTT	CASSLEQNTEAFF